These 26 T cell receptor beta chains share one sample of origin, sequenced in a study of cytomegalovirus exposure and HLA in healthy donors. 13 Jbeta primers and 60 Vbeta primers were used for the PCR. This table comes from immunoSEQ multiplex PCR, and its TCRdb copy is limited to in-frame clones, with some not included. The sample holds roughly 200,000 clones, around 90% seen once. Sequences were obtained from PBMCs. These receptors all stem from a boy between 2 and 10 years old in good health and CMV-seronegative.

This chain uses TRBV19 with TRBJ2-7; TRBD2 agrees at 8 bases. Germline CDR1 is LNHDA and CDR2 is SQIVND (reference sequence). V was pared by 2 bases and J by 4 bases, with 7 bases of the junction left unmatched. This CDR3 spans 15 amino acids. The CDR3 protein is CASSISSGDMYEQYF. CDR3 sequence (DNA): TGTGCCAGTAGTATAAGTAGCGGGGATATGTACGAGCAGTACTTC.

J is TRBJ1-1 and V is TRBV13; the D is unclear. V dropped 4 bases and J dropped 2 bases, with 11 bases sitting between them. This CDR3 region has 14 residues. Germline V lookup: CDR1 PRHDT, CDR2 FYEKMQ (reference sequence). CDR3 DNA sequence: TGTGCCAGCAGCTGGGCCTCAACTAACACTGAAGCTTTCTTT. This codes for CASSWASTNTEAFF.

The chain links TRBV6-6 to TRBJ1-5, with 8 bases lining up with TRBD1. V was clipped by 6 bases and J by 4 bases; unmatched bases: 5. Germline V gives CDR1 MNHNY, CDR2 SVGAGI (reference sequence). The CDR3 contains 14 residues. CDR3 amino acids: CASSDRGINQPQHF. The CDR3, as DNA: TGTGCCAGCAGCGACAGGGGCATAAATCAGCCCCAGCATTTT.

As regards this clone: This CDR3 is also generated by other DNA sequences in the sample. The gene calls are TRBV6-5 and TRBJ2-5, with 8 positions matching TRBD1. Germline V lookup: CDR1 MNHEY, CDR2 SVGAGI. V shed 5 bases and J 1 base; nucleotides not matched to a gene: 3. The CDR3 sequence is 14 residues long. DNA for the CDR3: TGTGCCAGCAGTCCAACAGGGGGCCAAGAGACCCAGTACTTC. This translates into CASSPTGGQETQYF.

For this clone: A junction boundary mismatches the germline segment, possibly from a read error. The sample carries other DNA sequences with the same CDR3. Here the CDR3 DNA reads TGCGCTAGCAAGCTTGAATTATGGGACAGGGACTACGAGCAGTACTTC. Encoded protein: CASKLELWDRDYEQYF. The rearrangement joins TRBV5-1 to TRBJ2-7; TRBD1 matches 9 bases. The germline V gene encodes CDR1 SGHRS and CDR2 YFSETQ. There are 16 residues in the CDR3.

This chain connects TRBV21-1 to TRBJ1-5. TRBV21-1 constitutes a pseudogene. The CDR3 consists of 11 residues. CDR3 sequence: CASSKDGGQHF. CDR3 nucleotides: TGTGCCAGCAGCAAAGACGGCGGACAGCATTTT.

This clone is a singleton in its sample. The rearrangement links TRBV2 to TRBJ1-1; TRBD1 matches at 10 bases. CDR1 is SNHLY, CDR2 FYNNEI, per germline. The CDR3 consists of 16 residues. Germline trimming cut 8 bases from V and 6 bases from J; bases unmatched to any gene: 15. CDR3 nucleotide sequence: TGTGCCAGCCAGGCTCCCGGGACAGGGGCGAGTCCTGAAGCTTTCTTT. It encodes CASQAPGTGASPEAFF.

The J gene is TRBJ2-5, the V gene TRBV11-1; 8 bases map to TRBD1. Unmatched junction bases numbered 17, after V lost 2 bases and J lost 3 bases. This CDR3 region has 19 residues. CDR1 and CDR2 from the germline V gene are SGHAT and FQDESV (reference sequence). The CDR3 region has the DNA TGTGCCAGCAGCTTAACTCGTGGACAGGGTTACACGCTGAAAGAGACCCAGTACTTC. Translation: CASSLTRGQGYTLKETQYF.

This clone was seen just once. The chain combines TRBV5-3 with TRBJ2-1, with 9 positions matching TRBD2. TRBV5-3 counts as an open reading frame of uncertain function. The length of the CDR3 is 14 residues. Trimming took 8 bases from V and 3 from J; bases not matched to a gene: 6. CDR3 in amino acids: CARGRGGLYNEQFF. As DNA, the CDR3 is TGTGCCAGGGGGCGGGGGGGCCTCTACAATGAGCAGTTCTTC.

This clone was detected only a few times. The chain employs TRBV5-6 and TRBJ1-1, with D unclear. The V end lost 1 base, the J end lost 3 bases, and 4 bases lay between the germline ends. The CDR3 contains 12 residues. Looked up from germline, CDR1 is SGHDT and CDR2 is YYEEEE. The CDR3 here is CASSLRYTEAFF. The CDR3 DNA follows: TGTGCCAGCAGCTTGCGGTACACTGAAGCTTTCTTT.

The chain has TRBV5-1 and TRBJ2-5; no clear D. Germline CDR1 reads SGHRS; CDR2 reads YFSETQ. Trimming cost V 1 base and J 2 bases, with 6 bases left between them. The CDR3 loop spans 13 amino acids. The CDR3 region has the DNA TGCGCCAGCAGCTTGACTCTACAAGAGACCCAGTACTTC. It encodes CASSLTLQETQYF.

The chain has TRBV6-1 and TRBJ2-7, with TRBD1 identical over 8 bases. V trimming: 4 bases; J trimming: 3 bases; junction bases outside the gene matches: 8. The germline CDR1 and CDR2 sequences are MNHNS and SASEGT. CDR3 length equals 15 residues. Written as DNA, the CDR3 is TGTGCCAGCAGTGCTACAGGGGGACGGTACTACGAGCAGTACTTC. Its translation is CASSATGGRYYEQYF.

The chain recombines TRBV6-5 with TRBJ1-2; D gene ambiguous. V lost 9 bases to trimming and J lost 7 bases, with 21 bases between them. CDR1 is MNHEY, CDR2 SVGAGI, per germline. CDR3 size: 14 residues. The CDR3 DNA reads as TGTGCCAGTTCTATGACCCGGGCAGAGGGTGGCTACACCTTC. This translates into CASSMTRAEGGYTF.

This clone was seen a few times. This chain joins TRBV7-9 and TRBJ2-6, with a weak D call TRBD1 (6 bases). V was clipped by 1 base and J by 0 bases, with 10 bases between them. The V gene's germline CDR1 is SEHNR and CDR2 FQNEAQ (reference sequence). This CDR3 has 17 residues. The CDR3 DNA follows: TGTGCCAGCAGCTTAGTCAGGGGCCTCTCTGGGGCCAACGTCCTGACTTTC. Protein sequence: CASSLVRGLSGANVLTF.

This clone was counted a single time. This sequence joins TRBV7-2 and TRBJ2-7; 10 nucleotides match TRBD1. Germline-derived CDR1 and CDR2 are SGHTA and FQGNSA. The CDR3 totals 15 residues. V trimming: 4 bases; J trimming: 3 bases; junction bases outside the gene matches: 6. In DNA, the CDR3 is TGTGCCAGCAGCTCCGGGACAGGGGTAATCTACGAGCAGTACTTC. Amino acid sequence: CASSSGTGVIYEQYF.

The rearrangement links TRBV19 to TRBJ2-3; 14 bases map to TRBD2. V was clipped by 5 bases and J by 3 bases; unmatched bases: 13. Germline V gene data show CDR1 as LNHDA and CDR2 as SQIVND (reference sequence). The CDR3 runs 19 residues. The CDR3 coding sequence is TGTGCCAGTAGTGGGACTAGCGGGAGTGCCGACCGTCCGACAGATACGCAGTATTTT. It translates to CASSGTSGSADRPTDTQYF.

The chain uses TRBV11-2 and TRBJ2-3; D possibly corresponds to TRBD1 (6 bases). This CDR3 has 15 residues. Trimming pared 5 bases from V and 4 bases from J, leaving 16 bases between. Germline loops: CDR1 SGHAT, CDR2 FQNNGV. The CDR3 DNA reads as TGTGCCAGCAGCCACAGGGTTCAGAGGCCAGATACGCAGTATTTT. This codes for CASSHRVQRPDTQYF.

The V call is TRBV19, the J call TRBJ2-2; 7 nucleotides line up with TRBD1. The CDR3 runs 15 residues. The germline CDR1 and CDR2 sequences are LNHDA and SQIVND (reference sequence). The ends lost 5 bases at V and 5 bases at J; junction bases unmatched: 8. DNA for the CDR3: TGTGCCAGTAGTCGACAGGGTGTGACGACCGGGGAGCTGTTTTTT. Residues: CASSRQGVTTGELFF.

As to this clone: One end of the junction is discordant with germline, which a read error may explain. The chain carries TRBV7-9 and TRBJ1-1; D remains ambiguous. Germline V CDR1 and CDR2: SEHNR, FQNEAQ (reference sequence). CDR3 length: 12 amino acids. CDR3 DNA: TGTTCCAGCAGCTTTACTGATACTGAAGCTTTCTTT. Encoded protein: CSSSFTDTEAFF.

The CDR3 DNA reads TGCAGCGTTGAAGGAGTCAAGAGTCCGTCTAACTATGGCTACACCTTC. It codes for CSVEGVKSPSNYGYTF. This chain uses TRBV29-1 with TRBJ1-2; unclear D gene. V dropped 1 base and J dropped 0 bases, with 15 bases sitting between them. Germline loops: CDR1 SQVTM, CDR2 ANQGSEA. The CDR3 sequence is 16 residues long.

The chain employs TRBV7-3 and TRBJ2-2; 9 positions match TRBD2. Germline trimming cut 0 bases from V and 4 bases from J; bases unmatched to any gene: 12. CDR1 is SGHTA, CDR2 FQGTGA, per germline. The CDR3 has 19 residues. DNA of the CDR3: TGTGCCAGCAGCTTAACCCCCATGTTGGGCGGGAGGGGCACCGGGGAGCTGTTTTTT. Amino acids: CASSLTPMLGGRGTGELFF.

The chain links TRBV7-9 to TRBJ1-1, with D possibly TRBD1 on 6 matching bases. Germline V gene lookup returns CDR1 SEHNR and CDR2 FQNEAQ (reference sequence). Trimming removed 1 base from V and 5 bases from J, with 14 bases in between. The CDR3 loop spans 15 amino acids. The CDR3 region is CASSLDGGGRTEAFF. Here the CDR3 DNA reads TGTGCCAGCAGCTTAGATGGGGGGGGGCGGACTGAAGCTTTCTTT.

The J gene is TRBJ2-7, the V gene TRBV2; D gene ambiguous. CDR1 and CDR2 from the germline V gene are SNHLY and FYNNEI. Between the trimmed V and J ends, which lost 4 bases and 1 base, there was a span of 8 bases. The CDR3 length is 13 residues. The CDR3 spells CASSGGDSYEQYF. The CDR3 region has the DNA TGTGCCAGCAGTGGAGGCGATTCCTACGAGCAGTACTTC.

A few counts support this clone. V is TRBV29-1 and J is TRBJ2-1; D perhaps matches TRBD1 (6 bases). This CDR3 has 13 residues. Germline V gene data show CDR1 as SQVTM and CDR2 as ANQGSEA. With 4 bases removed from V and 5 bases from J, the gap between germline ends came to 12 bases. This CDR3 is CSVVLGADNEQFF. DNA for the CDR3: TGCAGCGTTGTGCTGGGGGCGGACAATGAGCAGTTCTTC.

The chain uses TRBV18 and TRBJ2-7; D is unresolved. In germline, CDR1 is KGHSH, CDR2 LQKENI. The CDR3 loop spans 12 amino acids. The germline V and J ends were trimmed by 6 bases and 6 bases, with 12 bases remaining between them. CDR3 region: CASSRLDSEQYF. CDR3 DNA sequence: TGTGCCAGCTCCCGTCTAGACTCCGAGCAGTACTTC.

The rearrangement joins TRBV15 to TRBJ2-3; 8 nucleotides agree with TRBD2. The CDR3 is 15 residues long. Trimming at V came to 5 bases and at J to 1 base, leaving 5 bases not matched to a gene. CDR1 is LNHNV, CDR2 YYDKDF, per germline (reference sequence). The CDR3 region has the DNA TGTGCCACCAGCCTCCGGGAGGGCCGCACAGATACGCAGTATTTT. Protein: CATSLREGRTDTQYF.